This T cell receptor (beta chain) emerged from a study of neurological immune-mediated disorders. Study results and limitations: Multiple sclerosis, the disease with the least TCR clonal expansion, fell below healthy controls, whereas HTLV-1-associated myelopathy showed the most. The absence of shared CDR3 amino acid sequences among expanded clones across subjects suggests private repertoires in all groups. Repertoires from 18 of 34 multiple sclerosis patients grouped phylogenetically into a related-CDR3 cluster, suggesting a possible signature.

This clonotype was seen ten or more times. Its matching antigen is unknown. cDNA synthesis was performed by 5'RACE with 10-nucleotide random UMIs. TCRdb fed the 5' RACE reads into MiXCR, producing one record per CDR3 protein. The sample has about 74,000 distinct CDR3 sequences; 4% to 6% are singletons. This clonotype was sampled from a man in his late teens or twenties with multiple sclerosis. The sequencing input was PBMCs.

The CDR3 DNA reads TGTGCCAGCAGTTCTCGAGGGACAGGGGGCTACGAGCAGTACTTC. It codes for CASSSRGTGGYEQYF. The gene calls are TRBV6-2 or TRBV6-3 and TRBJ2-7; 11 bases map to TRBD1. Trimming cost V 4 bases and J 3 bases; bases outside gene matches: 5. Germline values: CDR1 MNHEY, CDR2 SVGEGT. This CDR3 comprises 15 residues.